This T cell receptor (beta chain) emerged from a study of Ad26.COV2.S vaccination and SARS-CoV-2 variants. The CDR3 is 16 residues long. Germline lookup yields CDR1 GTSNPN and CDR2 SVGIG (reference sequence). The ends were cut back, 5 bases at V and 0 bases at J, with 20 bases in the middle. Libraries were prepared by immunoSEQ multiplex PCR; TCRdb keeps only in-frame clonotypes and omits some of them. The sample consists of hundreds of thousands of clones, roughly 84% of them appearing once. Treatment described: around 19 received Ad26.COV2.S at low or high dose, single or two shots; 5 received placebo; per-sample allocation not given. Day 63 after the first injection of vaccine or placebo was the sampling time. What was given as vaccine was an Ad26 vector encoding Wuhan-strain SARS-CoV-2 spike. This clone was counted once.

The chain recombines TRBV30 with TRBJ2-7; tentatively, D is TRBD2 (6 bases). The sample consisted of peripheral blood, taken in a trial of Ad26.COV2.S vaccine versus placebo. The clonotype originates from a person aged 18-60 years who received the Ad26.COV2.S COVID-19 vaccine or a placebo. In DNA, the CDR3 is TGTGCCTGGTCCACCCCGGGGCGGGGTAGCTCCTACGAGCAGTACTTC. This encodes CAWSTPGRGSSYEQYF.